This T cell receptor (beta chain) was sequenced during a study of breast tumors, draining lymph nodes, adjacent tissues. Breast cancer patients provided tissue from their axillary draining lymph nodes. Ten or more counts support this clonotype. The antigen is unknown. Study-wide results and caveats: The data were judged consistent with most tumor T cells coming from lymph node and expanding in tumor. That most tumor T cells come from lymph nodes remained unproven. Compared with lymph nodes, tumors were less diverse; compared with nontumor tissue, more.

The length of the CDR3 is 17 residues. V was pared by 5 bases and J by 5 bases, with 11 bases of the junction left unmatched. Germline V gives CDR1 LNHNV, CDR2 YYDKDF (reference sequence). MiXCR was run by TCRdb on the multiplex PCR reads, yielding one entry per CDR3 protein. The sample shows 270,000 or so distinct CDR3 sequences, around 30% of them seen only once. Sequencing input: axillary lymph node tissue. The V gene is TRBV15, the J gene TRBJ2-1; 11 bases align to TRBD2. The sequence came from a female donor with breast cancer. Some clones in this sample may be carry-over from other donors' samples. As DNA, the CDR3 is TGTGCCACCAGCGGGGGAATACTAGCGGGAGTTCACAATGAGCAGTTCTTC. It codes for CATSGGILAGVHNEQFF.